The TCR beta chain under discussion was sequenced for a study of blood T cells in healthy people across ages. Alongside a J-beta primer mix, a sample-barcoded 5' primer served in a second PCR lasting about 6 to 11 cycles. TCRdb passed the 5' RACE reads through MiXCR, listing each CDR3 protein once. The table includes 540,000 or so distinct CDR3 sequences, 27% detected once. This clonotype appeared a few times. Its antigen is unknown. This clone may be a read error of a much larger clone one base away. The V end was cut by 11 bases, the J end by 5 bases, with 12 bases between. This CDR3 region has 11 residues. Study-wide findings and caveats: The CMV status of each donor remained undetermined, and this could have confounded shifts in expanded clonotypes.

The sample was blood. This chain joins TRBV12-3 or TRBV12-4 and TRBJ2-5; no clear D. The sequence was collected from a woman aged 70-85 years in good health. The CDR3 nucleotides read TGTGCCGGCAAGGTTGCCGAGACCCAGTACTTC. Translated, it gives CAGKVAETQYF.